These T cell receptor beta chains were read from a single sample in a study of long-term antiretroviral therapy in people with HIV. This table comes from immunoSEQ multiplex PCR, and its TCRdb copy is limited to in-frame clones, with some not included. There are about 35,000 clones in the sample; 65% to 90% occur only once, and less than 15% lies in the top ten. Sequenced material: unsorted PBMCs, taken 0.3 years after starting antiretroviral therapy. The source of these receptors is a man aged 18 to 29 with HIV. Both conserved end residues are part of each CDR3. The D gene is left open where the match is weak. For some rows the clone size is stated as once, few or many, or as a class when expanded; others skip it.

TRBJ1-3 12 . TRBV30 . CAWSVGGNTIYF TGTGCCTGGAGTGTAGGGGGAAACACCATATATTTT
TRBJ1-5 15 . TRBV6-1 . CASSSSFWSNQPQHF TGTGCCAGCAGTTCCAGTTTTTGGAGCAATCAGCCCCAGCATTTT
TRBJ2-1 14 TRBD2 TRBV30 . CAWEPGGPSPEQFF TGTGCCTGGGAGCCGGGGGGGCCCTCGCCTGAGCAGTTCTTC
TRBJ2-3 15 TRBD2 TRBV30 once CAWSLAGGRTDTQYF TGTGCCTGGAGTCTAGCGGGAGGGCGCACAGATACGCAGTATTTT
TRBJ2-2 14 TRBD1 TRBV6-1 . CASTDRGATGELFF TGTGCCAGCACGGACAGGGGAGCCACCGGGGAGCTGTTTTTT
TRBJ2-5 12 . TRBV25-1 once CASGRGRETQYF TGTGCCAGCGGCCGCGGAAGGGAGACCCAGTACTTC
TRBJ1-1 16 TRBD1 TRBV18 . CASSPTGGLEYTEAFF TGTGCCAGCTCACCTACAGGGGGGCTAGAGTACACTGAAGCTTTCTTT
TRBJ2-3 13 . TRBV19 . CASSILPTDTQYF TGTGCCAGTAGTATACTCCCTACAGATACGCAGTATTTT
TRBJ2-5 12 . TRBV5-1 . CASSLTGETQYF TGCGCCAGCAGCCTTACAGGGGAGACCCAGTACTTC
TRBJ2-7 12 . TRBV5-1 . CASSQDTHEQYF TGCGCCAGCAGCCAGGACACCCACGAGCAGTACTTC
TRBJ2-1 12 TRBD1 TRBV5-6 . CASSADRNEQFF TGTGCCAGCAGCGCGGACAGGAATGAGCAGTTCTTC
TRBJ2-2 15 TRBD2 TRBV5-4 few CASSLVAGGTGELFF TGTGCCAGCAGCTTGGTAGCGGGGGGGACCGGGGAGCTGTTTTTT
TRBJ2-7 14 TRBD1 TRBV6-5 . CASSYSQGAYEQYF TGTGCCAGCAGTTACTCTCAGGGGGCCTACGAGCAGTACTTC
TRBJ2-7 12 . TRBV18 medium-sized CASSLSGVEQYF TGTGCCAGCTCACTTTCAGGGGTCGAGCAGTACTTC
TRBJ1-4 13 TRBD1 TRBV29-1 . CSASREGAEKLFF TGCAGCGCTAGCAGGGAGGGGGCTGAAAAACTGTTTTTT
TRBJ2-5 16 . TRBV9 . CASSVASWPYQETQYF TGTGCCAGCAGCGTAGCTTCGTGGCCGTACCAAGAGACCCAGTACTTC
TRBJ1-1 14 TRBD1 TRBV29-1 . CSVSPPEQGASAFF TGCAGCGTTTCCCCTCCAGAGCAGGGGGCTTCAGCTTTCTTT
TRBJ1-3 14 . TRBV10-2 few CASSRGVSGNTIYF TGCGCCAGCAGTCGCGGTGTCTCTGGAAACACCATATATTTT
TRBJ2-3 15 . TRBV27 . CASSFFLERTDTQYF TGTGCCAGCAGTTTCTTCTTAGAACGCACAGATACGCAGTATTTT
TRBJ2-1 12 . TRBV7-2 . CASSLDYNEQFF TGTGCCAGCAGCTTAGACTACAATGAGCAGTTCTTC
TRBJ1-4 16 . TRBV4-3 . CASSQDYRAGDEKLFF TGCGCCAGCAGCCAAGACTACAGGGCCGGGGATGAAAAACTGTTTTTT
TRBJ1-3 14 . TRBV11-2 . CASSLFSSGNTIYF TGTGCCAGCAGCCTCTTTTCCTCTGGAAACACCATATATTTT
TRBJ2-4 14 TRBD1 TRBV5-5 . CASSKGTDWNIQYF TGTGCCAGCAGCAAGGGGACAGATTGGAACATTCAGTACTTC
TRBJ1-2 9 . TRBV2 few CASSEPYTF TGTGCCAGCAGTGAGCCCTACACCTTC
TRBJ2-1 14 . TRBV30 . CAWTNGNSYNEQFF TGTGCCTGGACAAACGGAAACTCCTACAATGAGCAGTTCTTC
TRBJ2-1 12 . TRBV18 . CASSGIDNEQFF TGTGCCAGCTCAGGGATTGACAATGAGCAGTTCTTC
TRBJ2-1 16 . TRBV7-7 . CASSLGAGGTYNEQFF TGTGCTAGCAGCTTAGGTGCGGGTGGTACTTACAATGAGCAGTTCTTC
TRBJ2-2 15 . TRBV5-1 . CASSPDLRDTGELFF TGCGCCAGCAGCCCCGACTTAAGGGACACCGGGGAGCTGTTTTTT
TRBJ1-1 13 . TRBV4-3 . CASSQEVSTEAFF TGCGCCAGCAGCCAAGAAGTGAGTACTGAAGCTTTCTTT
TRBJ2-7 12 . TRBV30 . CAWTGLSYEQYF TGTGCCTGGACAGGATTATCCTACGAGCAGTACTTC
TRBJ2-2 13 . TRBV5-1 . CASSLANTGELFF TGCGCCAGCAGCTTGGCGAACACCGGGGAGCTGTTTTTT
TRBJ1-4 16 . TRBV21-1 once CASSKRWTRGDEKLFF TGTGCCAGCAGCAAAAGGTGGACAAGGGGAGATGAAAAACTGTTTTTT
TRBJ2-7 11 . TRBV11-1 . CASAQGLEQYF TGTGCCAGCGCTCAGGGGTTGGAGCAGTACTTC
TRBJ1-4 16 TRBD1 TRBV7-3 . CASSLNPRGNNEKLFF TGTGCCAGCAGCTTAAACCCCAGGGGGAATAATGAAAAACTGTTTTTT
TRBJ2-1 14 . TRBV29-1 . CSVTGRGSYNEQFF TGCAGCGTGACCGGACGGGGCTCCTACAATGAGCAGTTCTTC
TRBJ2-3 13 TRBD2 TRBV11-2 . CASNGGATDTQYF TGTGCCAGCAACGGGGGGGCCACAGATACGCAGTATTTT
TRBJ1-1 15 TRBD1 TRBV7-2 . CASSLGGGADTEAFF TGTGCCAGCAGCTTAGGAGGGGGCGCCGACACTGAAGCTTTCTTT
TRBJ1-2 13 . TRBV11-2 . CASSLVTGSGYTF TGTGCCAGCAGCTTGGTAACAGGATCCGGCTACACCTTC
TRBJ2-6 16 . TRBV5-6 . CASSLRRNSGANVLTF TGTGCCAGCAGCTTGCGGAGGAACTCTGGGGCCAACGTCCTGACTTTC
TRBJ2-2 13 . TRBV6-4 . CASSDRDTGELFF TGTGCCAGCAGTGACAGGGACACCGGGGAGCTGTTTTTT
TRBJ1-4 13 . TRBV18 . CASSRQTYEKLFF TGTGCCAGCTCACGGCAGACGTATGAAAAACTGTTTTTT
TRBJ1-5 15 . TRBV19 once CASSIEGSGNQPQHF TGTGCCAGTAGTATTGAGGGGTCGGGCAATCAGCCCCAGCATTTT
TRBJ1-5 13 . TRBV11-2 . CASSLDPWEPQHF TGTGCCAGCAGCTTAGATCCCTGGGAGCCCCAGCATTTT
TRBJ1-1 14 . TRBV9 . CASSARTSRAEAFF TGTGCCAGCAGCGCCCGGACATCCCGGGCTGAAGCTTTCTTT
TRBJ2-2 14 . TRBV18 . CASSLPAGTGELFF TGTGCCAGCTCACTTCCTGCGGGCACCGGGGAGCTGTTTTTT
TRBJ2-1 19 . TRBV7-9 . CASSLLSRLQRAGYNEQFF TGTGCCAGCAGCTTATTATCTCGCCTACAGCGGGCTGGGTACAATGAGCAGTTCTTC
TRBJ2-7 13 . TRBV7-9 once CASRDFSGWEQYF TGTGCCAGCCGGGACTTCTCAGGATGGGAGCAGTACTTC
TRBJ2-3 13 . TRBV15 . CATSRDPGERQYF TGTGCCACCAGCAGAGATCCGGGGGAGAGGCAGTATTTT
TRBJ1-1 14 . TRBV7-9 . CASSLKGPNTEAFF TGTGCCAGCAGCTTAAAGGGGCCGAACACTGAAGCTTTCTTT
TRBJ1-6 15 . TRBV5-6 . CASSRDGGYNSPLHF TGTGCCAGCAGCAGGGACGGGGGCTATAATTCACCCCTCCACTTT